A selection of T cell receptor beta chains follows, all from one sample in a study of CD8+ T cells in alopecia areata. Sequenced by immunoSEQ multiplex PCR; TCRdb stores in-frame clones only, minus some. In the table there are 110,000 to 150,000 clones, 45% to 65% of which are singletons. The sample consisted of CD8+ T cells sorted from blood, taken at week 4, from a patient treated with tofacitinib. The receptors were sampled from a human donor with alopecia areata. CDR3s include the opening cysteine and the closing phenylalanine or tryptophan. The D gene is left open where the match is weak. The size field is filled for only some rows; it gives once, few, many or a size class.

NA,TRBV29-1,NA,TRBJ2-7,CSVRPKGPYEQYF,TGCAGCGTTCGACCCAAAGGGCCCTACGAGCAGTACTTC
NA,TRBV6-5,few,TRBJ2-2,CASSRDLTGELFF,TGTGCCAGCAGCCGTGACCTTACCGGGGAGCTGTTTTTT
NA,TRBV30,NA,TRBJ1-6,CAWSLSWGNSPLHF,TGTGCCTGGAGTTTATCATGGGGGAATTCACCCCTCCACTTT
TRBD2,TRBV30,NA,TRBJ2-7,CAWNRLAGGSDEQYF,TGTGCCTGGAACCGACTAGCGGGGGGCTCAGACGAGCAGTACTTC
TRBD1,TRBV4-3,NA,TRBJ2-7,CASSPRQGVTYEQYF,TGCGCCAGCAGCCCTCGACAGGGGGTGACCTACGAGCAGTACTTC
TRBD1,TRBV13,NA,TRBJ1-2,CASSSIQGSDGYTF,TGTGCCAGCAGCTCCATACAGGGGTCGGATGGCTACACCTTC
NA,TRBV4-1,few,TRBJ1-1,CASSQGRGTEAFF,TGCGCCAGCAGCCAAGGGCGGGGGACTGAAGCTTTCTTT
NA,TRBV27,NA,TRBJ1-1,CASSLGGSAEAFF,TGTGCCAGCAGTTTGGGGGGCTCGGCTGAAGCTTTCTTT
NA,TRBV2,NA,TRBJ1-1,CASRETARSGAFF,TGTGCCAGCAGAGAGACAGCCAGGTCGGGGGCTTTCTTT
NA,TRBV19,few,TRBJ1-1,CASGLDTEAFF,TGTGCCAGTGGTCTTGACACTGAAGCTTTCTTT
NA,TRBV13,NA,TRBJ2-1,CASSFPSTSTGTWNEQFF,TGTGCCAGCAGCTTTCCCTCCACCTCCACGGGAACATGGAATGAGCAGTTCTTC
TRBD1,TRBV5-6,once,TRBJ1-2,CASRGDRESYGYTF,TGTGCCAGCAGAGGGGACAGGGAATCCTATGGCTACACCTTC
NA,TRBV10-3,NA,TRBJ2-5,CAISSTGPTGTQYF,TGTGCCATCAGTTCGACAGGACCAACGGGGACCCAGTACTTC
NA,TRBV27,few,TRBJ1-1,CASSLSIGLTEAFF,TGTGCCAGCAGTTTATCGATAGGGTTGACTGAAGCTTTCTTT
TRBD2,TRBV9,NA,TRBJ2-3,CASSVATASGDTDTQYF,TGTGCCAGCAGCGTAGCTACGGCTAGCGGTGACACAGATACGCAGTATTTT
NA,TRBV25-1,NA,TRBJ1-2,CASSGWGALSYTF,TGTGCCAGCAGTGGGTGGGGGGCCCTTAGCTACACCTTC
NA,TRBV5-1,NA,TRBJ2-7,CASSFMSSYEQYF,TGCGCCAGCAGCTTTATGTCTTCCTACGAGCAGTACTTC
NA,TRBV7-9,few,TRBJ1-1,CASSSTAQSAEAFF,TGTGCCAGCAGCTCGACAGCCCAGAGCGCTGAAGCTTTCTTT
TRBD1,TRBV2,NA,TRBJ1-4,CAIRDRSFATNEKLFF,TGTGCCATCCGGGACAGAAGCTTCGCAACTAATGAAAAACTGTTTTTT
NA,TRBV5-5,NA,TRBJ2-5,CASRGETQYF,TGTGCCAGCAGAGGGGAGACCCAGTACTTC
TRBD2,TRBV13,NA,TRBJ2-5,CASSLKLAGDQETQYF,TGTGCCAGCAGCTTAAAACTAGCGGGGGACCAAGAGACCCAGTACTTC
NA,TRBV27,NA,TRBJ2-1,CASSLYDEQFF,TGTGCCAGCAGTTTATACGATGAGCAGTTCTTC
NA,TRBV14,NA,TRBJ2-2,CASSQDRSIPNTGELFF,TGTGCCAGCAGCCAAGATAGATCCATTCCGAACACCGGGGAGCTGTTTTTT
NA,TRBV7-9,NA,TRBJ1-5,CASSLGTGSPTRQPQHF,TGTGCCAGCAGCCTCGGTACTGGGTCCCCCACACGTCAGCCCCAGCATTTT
NA,TRBV6-6,NA,TRBJ1-4,CASSPGAHEKLFF,TGTGCCAGCAGCCCCGGGGCGCATGAAAAACTGTTTTTT
TRBD1,TRBV9,NA,TRBJ1-6,CASSRQGARSPLHF,TGTGCCAGCAGTAGACAGGGGGCGCGATCACCCCTCCACTTT
TRBD1,TRBV30,once,TRBJ1-6,CAWSAGTGYSPLHF,TGTGCCTGGAGCGCCGGGACAGGGTATTCACCCCTCCACTTT
NA,TRBV5-6,NA,TRBJ2-2,CASSPAASTGELFF,TGTGCCAGCAGCCCGGCGGCCTCCACCGGGGAGCTGTTTTTT
TRBD1,TRBV6-5,NA,TRBJ2-3,CASSYGGTGETDTQYF,TGTGCCAGCAGTTACGGGGGGACAGGGGAGACAGATACGCAGTATTTT
NA,TRBV27,NA,TRBJ1-2,CASSPGGTPNGYTF,TGTGCCAGCAGTCCTGGGGGGACTCCTAATGGCTACACCTTC
NA,TRBV6-1,NA,TRBJ2-3,CASSEGFPGVDTQYF,TGTGCCAGCAGTGAAGGGTTTCCCGGGGTAGATACGCAGTATTTT
NA,TRBV4-2,NA,TRBJ2-2,CASSQGPGELFF,TGTGCCAGCAGCCAAGGTCCCGGGGAGCTGTTTTTT
NA,TRBV7-6,NA,TRBJ2-1,CASSSRQDYNEQFF,TGTGCCAGCAGCTCAAGACAGGATTACAATGAGCAGTTCTTC
TRBD2,TRBV7-8,NA,TRBJ2-5,CASSLVLAGVRETQYF,TGTGCCAGCAGCTTAGTACTAGCGGGGGTCCGAGAGACCCAGTACTTC
NA,TRBV29-1,NA,TRBJ2-7,CSVRGLSSYEQYF,TGCAGCGTCCGGGGCCTAAGCTCCTACGAGCAGTACTTC
TRBD2,TRBV14,NA,TRBJ2-2,CASSQRGGAAGELFF,TGTGCCAGCAGCCAACGCGGGGGGGCCGCCGGGGAGCTGTTTTTT
TRBD1,TRBV5-6,NA,TRBJ1-2,CASSADREGYGYTF,TGTGCCAGCAGCGCGGACAGGGAGGGATATGGCTACACCTTC
NA,TRBV29-1,NA,TRBJ1-1,CSVVGRQGRTEAFF,TGCAGCGTTGTCGGTCGTCAGGGGAGAACTGAAGCTTTCTTT
NA,TRBV5-8,NA,TRBJ2-5,CASSPEGVTQYF,TGTGCCAGCAGCCCGGAGGGAGTGACCCAGTACTTC
NA,TRBV29-1,few,TRBJ1-1,CSVDGGGREGAEAFF,TGCAGCGTCGACGGCGGGGGGCGCGAAGGGGCTGAAGCTTTCTTT
NA,TRBV15,few,TRBJ2-7,CATSGDITYEQYF,TGTGCCACCAGCGGGGACATAACCTACGAGCAGTACTTC
TRBD1,TRBV6-5,few,TRBJ1-6,CASRTGQANSPLHF,TGTGCCAGCAGAACGGGACAGGCTAATTCACCCCTCCACTTT
TRBD1,TRBV27,NA,TRBJ2-7,CASQTRTGGWEQYF,TGTGCCAGCCAAACTCGGACAGGGGGCTGGGAGCAGTACTTC
TRBD1,TRBV10-3,NA,TRBJ1-5,CAISEGQGARQPQHF,TGTGCCATCAGTGAAGGGCAGGGGGCACGGCAGCCCCAGCATTTT
NA,TRBV29-1,few,TRBJ1-1,CSAPGQMNTEAFF,TGCAGCGCCCCGGGACAAATGAACACTGAAGCTTTCTTT
NA,TRBV7-2,NA,TRBJ1-1,CASSLKRHTEAFF,TGTGCCAGCAGCCTTAAGAGGCACACTGAAGCTTTCTTT
TRBD1,TRBV6-5,few,TRBJ1-6,CASTPTGFDSPLHF,TGTGCCAGCACCCCGACAGGGTTCGACTCACCCCTCCACTTT
TRBD1,TRBV27,NA,TRBJ2-7,CASSSDLGTVYYEQYF,TGTGCCAGCAGCTCCGACCTCGGGACAGTCTACTACGAGCAGTACTTC
NA,TRBV18,medium-sized,TRBJ2-6,CASSPWLDDSSGANVLTF,TGTGCCAGCTCACCATGGTTGGACGACAGCTCTGGGGCCAACGTCCTGACTTTC
NA,TRBV7-9,NA,TRBJ2-7,CASRPLGRLAYEQYF,TGTGCCAGCCGGCCTTTGGGGAGATTAGCCTACGAGCAGTACTTC
NA,TRBV9,once,TRBJ1-2,CASSVSDNYGYTF,TGTGCCAGCAGCGTATCAGACAACTATGGCTACACCTTC
NA,TRBV5-6,NA,TRBJ1-2,CASSGSTENYGYTF,TGTGCCAGCAGCGGGAGCACAGAGAACTATGGCTACACCTTC
NA,TRBV30,NA,TRBJ1-5,CAWSVGSGHSNQPQHF,TGTGCCTGGAGTGTAGGGTCGGGTCATAGCAATCAGCCCCAGCATTTT
TRBD2,TRBV5-1,NA,TRBJ2-7,CASSLAQLLAGYEQYF,TGCGCCAGCAGCTTGGCCCAACTACTAGCGGGGTACGAGCAGTACTTC
NA,TRBV10-3,NA,TRBJ2-3,CAISDATVSSTDTQYF,TGTGCCATCAGTGACGCGACAGTGTCTAGCACAGATACGCAGTATTTT